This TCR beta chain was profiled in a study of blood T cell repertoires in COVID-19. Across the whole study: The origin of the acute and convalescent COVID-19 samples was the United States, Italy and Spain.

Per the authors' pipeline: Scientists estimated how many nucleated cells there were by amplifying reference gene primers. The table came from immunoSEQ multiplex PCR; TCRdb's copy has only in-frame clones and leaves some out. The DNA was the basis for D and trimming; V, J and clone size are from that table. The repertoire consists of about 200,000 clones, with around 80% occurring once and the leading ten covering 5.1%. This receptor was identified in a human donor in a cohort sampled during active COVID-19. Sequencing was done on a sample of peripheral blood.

The CDR3 DNA reads TGTGCCAGCAGCTTGCGGGGGGCGAGGGGCTACACCTTC. It specifies CASSLRGARGYTF. This chain links TRBV5-8 with TRBJ1-2; TRBD1 is a possible D gene (6 bases). The germline CDR1 and CDR2 sequences are SGHTS and YDEGEE. The V and J ends lost 1 base and 8 bases respectively, with 12 bases between them. The CDR3 runs to 13 residues.